The source of this TCR beta chain is a study of T cell repertoires in cytomegalovirus infection. Study-level background: Both CMV infection and a matching HLA type were indicated by public TCR beta signatures. Regarding the study as a whole: Identification of carriers of CMV plus the relevant HLA was achieved through cumulative public TCR beta family frequency.

Looked up from germline, CDR1 is LGHDT and CDR2 is YNNKEL (reference sequence). V lost 6 bases to trimming and J lost 1 base; unmatched junction nucleotides: 6. This CDR3 region has 15 residues. This clonotype has just a few counts. The antigen remains undetermined. From the reads, TCRdb called clonotypes with MiXCR, one entry per CDR3 protein. The top ten hold 30% to 40% of the sample, which has around 180,000 distinct CDR3 sequences, 28% seen once. The sequenced material came from PBMCs. The chain links TRBV3-1 to TRBJ2-7; 10 positions match TRBD2. The source is a human donor in good health (CMV status not recorded). Some clones in this sample may be carry-over from other donors' samples. The CDR3 spells CASRSSGGRSYEQYF. CDR3 bases: TGTGCCAGCAGGTCTAGCGGGGGTCGTTCCTACGAGCAGTACTTC.